The 3 T cell receptor beta chains below all came from one sample that was sequenced in a study of cytomegalovirus exposure and HLA in healthy donors. PCR employed 60 Vbeta and 13 Jbeta primers. Profiling relied on immunoSEQ multiplex PCR, and the TCRdb table lists in-frame clones only, not all of them. The table lists about 85,000 clones, about 80% of them singletons. Sequenced: PBMCs. The source is a man aged 50 to 60 in good health and CMV-seropositive.

V is TRBV7-2 and J is TRBJ1-3; possibly TRBD1 for D (5 bases). The germline V gene encodes CDR1 SGHTA and CDR2 FQGNSA. The CDR3 extends over 13 amino acids. The ends were cut back, 4 bases at V and 3 bases at J, with 7 bases in the middle. This CDR3 reads CASSSGLGNTIYF. Written as DNA, the CDR3 is TGTGCCAGCAGCTCGGGACTTGGAAACACCATATATTTT.

The CDR3 coding sequence is TGTGCCAGCAGCGTAGGGGGCGCGGAATACAATGAGCAGTTCTTC. Translating gives CASSVGGAEYNEQFF. The chain links TRBV9 to TRBJ2-1; tentatively, D is TRBD1 (5 bases). V was pared by 0 bases and J by 4 bases, with 11 bases between. The CDR3 runs 15 residues. The germline V gene has CDR1 SGDLS and CDR2 YYNGEE.

CDR3 DNA: TGTGCCTGGAGTGGACTAACGGGAATGCTTGGCGAGCAGTACTTC. This gives the protein CAWSGLTGMLGEQYF. The chain carries TRBV30 and TRBJ2-7; tentative D call: TRBD2 (5 bases). Germline V gene lookup returns CDR1 GTSNPN and CDR2 SVGIG (reference sequence). V dropped 1 base and J dropped 6 bases, with 19 bases sitting between them. This CDR3 comprises 15 residues.